A single T cell receptor (beta chain) is shown here with its context. J lost 5 bases, V lost 5 bases, and 16 bases had no gene match. This CDR3 is 19 amino acids long. CDR1 is SNHLY, CDR2 FYNNEI, per germline. This entry is derived from a study of shared T cell receptors in the human thymus. Data came from immunoSEQ multiplex PCR; TCRdb stores just in-frame clones and leaves some out. The sample consists of over 650,000 clones, approximately 89% of them appearing once. The same sample was also used in a study of human thymus T cells.

The chain employs TRBV2 and TRBJ2-2, with 11 bases that match TRBD2. Sequenced sample: thymocytes. The TCR was taken from a boy under three years old with a congenital heart defect. The CDR3 loop reads CASSPRQQGLAEATGELFF. The CDR3, as DNA: TGTGCCAGCAGTCCCCGACAGCAGGGACTAGCGGAGGCGACCGGGGAGCTGTTTTTT. Full variable domain (outside the CDR3, taken from reference TRBV2 and TRBJ2-2): EPEVTQTPSHQVTQMGQEVILRCVPISNHLYFYWYRQILGQKVEFLVSFYNNEISEKSEIFDDQFSVERPDGSNFTLKIRSTKLEDSAMYFCASSPRQQGLAEATGELFFGEGSRLTVL.